Detailed here is one TCR beta chain. Its antigen is not known. Source study methods: Filtering was not the same, since immunoSEQ gave junction-only sequences without quality scores. Using immunoSEQ multiplex PCR, the repertoire was profiled, and TCRdb retains in-frame clones only, with some absent. The D gene and trimming were derived from the DNA, and the V and J assignments and clone size from that table. Of more than 400,000 clones detected, less than 96% appear once; the ten largest clones hold 0.055% to 0.075%. This entry belongs to a study of shared clonotypes between healthy human individuals. The CDR3 totals 14 residues. V lost 7 bases and J 1 base, leaving 16 bases between the germline ends. Germline assignment: CDR1 SQVTM and CDR2 ANQGSEA. The study's findings and limits: Across a handful of donors, naive CD4 shared 5% to 5.5%, naive CD8 more than 3%, memory CD4 more than 2%, memory CD8 under 0.5%.

This TCR derives from a woman aged 25 to 39 in good health. Material for sequencing was naive CD4+ T cells sorted from blood. The subset is: CD45RA+ positively selected. The chain couples TRBV29-1 to TRBJ1-2; D unclear. As DNA, the CDR3 is TGCAGCGCCCTGGACTGGACGGGTAACTATGGCTACACCTTC. Translation gives CSALDWTGNYGYTF.